These 24 T cell receptor beta chains came from one sample sequenced in a study of shared T cell receptors in the human thymus. Repertoires were generated with immunoSEQ multiplex PCR, while TCRdb's copy carries only in-frame clones and drops some. Here the sample spans about 540,000 clones, 75% to 80% being singletons. This same sample was also taken into another study, of human thymus T cells.

What was sequenced was thymocytes. The receptors shown here come from a boy younger than two with a congenital heart defect.

This sequence joins TRBV15 and TRBJ2-2, with 7 bases lining up with TRBD1. The CDR3 has 13 residues. CDR1 is LNHNV, CDR2 YYDKDF, per germline (reference sequence). Unmatched junction bases numbered 4, after V lost 1 base and J lost 11 bases. The chain's CDR3 is CATSRGQGGELFF. The CDR3 DNA reads as TGTGCCACCAGCAGAGGACAGGGCGGAGAGCTGTTTTTT. Filled out from reference TRBV15 and TRBJ2-2, the complete variable domain reads DAMVIQNPRYQVTQFGKPVTLSCSQTLNHNVMYWYQQKSSQAPKLLFHYYDKDFNNEADTPDNFQSRRPNTSFCFLDIRSPGLGDTAMYLCATSRGQGGELFFGEGSRLTVL.

The rearrangement links TRBV4-2 to TRBJ2-1; TRBD2 agrees at 12 bases. Germline assignment: CDR1 LGHNA and CDR2 YNFKEQ. V lost 1 base to trimming and J lost 5 bases; unmatched junction nucleotides: 3. The length of the CDR3 is 16 residues. The CDR3 is CASSQASGRAHNEQFF. The CDR3 DNA follows: TGTGCCAGCAGCCAAGCTAGCGGGAGGGCGCACAATGAGCAGTTCTTC.

The chain has TRBV27 and TRBJ2-7, with D possibly TRBD2 on 5 matching bases. CDR1 is MNHEY and CDR2 is SMNVEV in the germline V gene (reference sequence). The V and J ends lost 0 bases and 2 bases respectively, with 11 bases between them. The CDR3 is 15 amino acids. CDR3 sequence: CASSLSREEAYEQYF. The CDR3 DNA is TGTGCCAGCAGTTTATCCCGCGAGGAGGCCTACGAGCAGTACTTC.

The chain employs TRBV4-3 and TRBJ2-5, with 10 bases lining up with TRBD2. The CDR3 runs 18 residues. The V gene's germline CDR1 is LGHNA and CDR2 YSLEER. Trimming took 0 bases from V and 5 from J; bases not matched to a gene: 12. CDR3 sequence reads: CASSQESGTSVTFETQYF. The CDR3 DNA is TGCGCCAGCAGCCAAGAATCCGGGACTAGCGTAACGTTCGAGACCCAGTACTTC.

The chain has TRBV19 and TRBJ1-1; 8 bases line up with TRBD1. The CDR3 has 14 residues. V lost 7 bases, J lost 4 bases, and 8 bases stayed unmatched. In germline, CDR1 is LNHDA, CDR2 SQIVND (reference sequence). The CDR3 DNA reads as TGTGCCAGTATCGGCAGGGGGACAGGCACTGAAGCTTTCTTT. Translated: CASIGRGTGTEAFF.

The chain combines TRBV4-3 with TRBJ2-5, with D possibly matching TRBD2 (5 bases). The ends were cut back, 4 bases at V and 4 bases at J, with 10 bases in the middle. Germline CDR1 LGHNA, CDR2 YSLEER. CDR3 size: 13 residues. The CDR3 sequence: CASSLTSTETQYF. As DNA, the CDR3 is TGCGCCAGCAGCCTCACTAGTACAGAGACCCAGTACTTC.

This chain links TRBV28 with TRBJ1-2; TRBD1 matches 8 bases. The V gene end was trimmed by 6 bases and the J gene end by 0 bases; junction bases not matched to a gene: 21. Germline CDR1 is MDHEN and CDR2 is SYDVKM. This CDR3 comprises 20 residues. This CDR3 reads CASSRDPVFRDRLANYGYTF. CDR3 coding DNA: TGTGCCAGCAGCCGAGACCCGGTATTTAGGGACAGGTTAGCTAACTATGGCTACACCTTC.

This rearrangement joins TRBV5-1 to TRBJ2-7; 10 bases fit TRBD2. The CDR3 covers 14 residues. Per the germline V gene, CDR1 is SGHRS and CDR2 is YFSETQ. J gave up 4 bases and V 5 bases, and 6 bases lay outside the gene matches. The CDR3 region is CASRTGLATYEQYF. CDR3 coding DNA: TGCGCCAGCAGAACGGGACTAGCGACATACGAGCAGTACTTC.

This clone has only one observation. The chain is built from TRBV15 and TRBJ2-7; no clear D gene. Germline V gene sequence: CDR1 LNHNV, CDR2 YYDKDF (reference sequence). V was clipped by 2 bases and J by 6 bases, with 11 bases between them. The CDR3 is 13 residues long. The CDR3 region is CATSRQAPREQYF. The DNA of the CDR3 is TGTGCCACCAGCAGACAGGCTCCCCGCGAGCAGTACTTC.

This chain uses TRBV4-3 with TRBJ2-1; 9 nucleotides align to TRBD2. Germline CDR1 LGHNA, CDR2 YSLEER. This CDR3 spans 18 amino acids. Trimming cost V 0 bases and J 6 bases; bases outside gene matches: 12. CDR3 bases: TGCGCCAGCAGCCAAGATCGGGTGTCAGCGGGAGGTGTCAATGAGCAGTTCTTC. Amino acids: CASSQDRVSAGGVNEQFF.

A few counts support this clone. V is TRBV30 and J is TRBJ2-3; D not certain. V lost 1 base and J lost 9, with 17 bases in between. The CDR3 length is 14 residues. Germline V gene lookup returns CDR1 GTSNPN and CDR2 SVGIG (reference sequence). The CDR3 loop is CAWSGAPLRATQYF. The CDR3 DNA reads TGTGCCTGGAGTGGGGCCCCGCTTCGCGCCACGCAGTATTTT.

This clone was detected only once. The chain uses TRBV4-2 and TRBJ2-1; 10 nucleotides align to TRBD2. Looked up from germline, CDR1 is LGHNA and CDR2 is YNFKEQ. Trimming removed 10 bases from V and 5 bases from J; junction bases left unmatched: 11. The CDR3 totals 15 residues. In DNA, the CDR3 is TGTGCCACCAGTTTGTTAGCGGGAGGTCACAATGAGCAGTTCTTC. It encodes CATSLLAGGHNEQFF.

The chain has TRBV6-5 and TRBJ2-7, with a tentative D call TRBD2 (6 bases). This CDR3 comprises 13 residues. With 5 bases removed from V and 3 bases from J, the gap between germline ends came to 11 bases. Germline values: CDR1 MNHEY, CDR2 SVGAGI. The CDR3 DNA follows: TGTGCCAGCAGTCCGACTAGGAGCTACGAGCAGTACTTC. Its translation: CASSPTRSYEQYF.

The V gene is TRBV9, the J gene TRBJ1-2; D is uncertain. V dropped 0 bases and J dropped 2 bases, with 14 bases sitting between them. CDR3 length: 16 amino acids. Germline lookup yields CDR1 SGDLS and CDR2 YYNGEE. CDR3 sequence (DNA): TGTGCCAGCAGCGTAGCTTTGGAGGGAGGAAACTATGGCTACACCTTC. Its protein product is CASSVALEGGNYGYTF.

This chain connects TRBV19 to TRBJ2-5; 7 bases agree with TRBD1. The CDR3 runs to 16 residues. The trim removed 4 bases at V and 3 bases at J, leaving 11 bases unmatched. The germline CDR1 and CDR2 sequences are LNHDA and SQIVND (reference sequence). For the CDR3, the DNA is TGTGCCAGTAGTACCTCCGGTCGGCAGGGGGAAGAGACCCAGTACTTC. Amino acid sequence: CASSTSGRQGEETQYF.

J is TRBJ2-7 and V is TRBV7-6, with a tentative D call TRBD2 (6 bases). Deletions cut 3 bases from V and 4 bases from J, with 16 bases between. Germline V gives CDR1 SGHVS, CDR2 FNYEAQ. The CDR3 consists of 15 residues. The CDR3 sequence is CASSFWRERFYEQYF. CDR3 nucleotides: TGTGCCAGCAGCTTCTGGCGGGAAAGGTTTTACGAGCAGTACTTC. Drawing the rest from reference TRBV7-6 and TRBJ2-7, the complete variable domain is GAGVSQSPRYKVTKRGQDVALRCDPISGHVSLYWYRQALGQGPEFLTYFNYEAQQDKSGLPNDRFSAERPEGSISTLTIQRTEQRDSAMYRCASSFWRERFYEQYFGPGTRLTVT.

This chain links TRBV4-2 with TRBJ1-3, with 10 bases fitting TRBD1. Germline lookup yields CDR1 LGHNA and CDR2 YNFKEQ. CDR3 length equals 16 residues. The trim removed 3 bases at V and 2 bases at J, leaving 4 bases unmatched. CDR3 amino acids: CASSHRDRGPGNTIYF. The CDR3 nucleotides read TGTGCCAGCAGCCATCGAGACAGGGGGCCTGGAAACACCATATATTTT.

This clone showed up just once. The chain employs TRBV4-3 and TRBJ2-7; 8 positions agree with TRBD1. V was clipped by 0 bases and J by 6 bases; unmatched bases: 10. Per germline, CDR1 LGHNA and CDR2 YSLEER. This CDR3 has 16 amino acids. Here the CDR3 DNA reads TGCGCCAGCAGCCAAGATAAGGGTCAGGGGGCCCCCGAGCAGTACTTC. Its translation is CASSQDKGQGAPEQYF.

V and J are TRBV7-9 and TRBJ2-7, with TRBD2 identical over 9 bases. Germline trimming cut 3 bases from V and 5 bases from J; bases unmatched to any gene: 14. Germline V gene sequence: CDR1 SEHNR, CDR2 FQNEAQ (reference sequence). This CDR3 is 17 amino acids long. The CDR3 loop reads CASSFSLRGRAAHEQYF. In DNA, the CDR3 is TGTGCCAGCAGCTTTTCGTTACGCGGGAGGGCCGCCCACGAGCAGTACTTC.

The chain recombines TRBV6-5 with TRBJ2-1; possible D gene TRBD1, 5 bases. Looked up from germline, CDR1 is MNHEY and CDR2 is SVGAGI. V lost 2 bases and J 7 bases, leaving 12 bases between the germline ends. The CDR3 has 14 residues. This CDR3 reads CASSYMGRENEQFF. The CDR3 DNA reads TGTGCCAGCAGTTACATGGGCAGGGAAAATGAGCAGTTCTTC.

This clone appeared a few times. The chain links TRBV7-3 to TRBJ2-2; TRBD2 matches 14 bases. The trim removed 5 bases at V and 8 bases at J, leaving 16 bases unmatched. The length of the CDR3 is 19 residues. Germline lookup yields CDR1 SGHTA and CDR2 FQGTGA. Here the CDR3 reads CASSPDPAPGLAGVGELFF. The CDR3 nucleotides are TGTGCCAGCAGCCCGGACCCTGCGCCGGGACTAGCGGGAGTAGGGGAGCTGTTTTTT. The full variable domain, rest sourced from reference TRBV7-3 and TRBJ2-2, is GAGVSQTPSNKVTEKGKYVELRCDPISGHTALYWYRQSLGQGPEFLIYFQGTGAADDSGLPNDRFFAVRPEGSVSTLKIQRTERGDSAVYLCASSPDPAPGLAGVGELFFGEGSRLTVL.

This clone was seen more than once but under ten times. This rearrangement joins TRBV14 to TRBJ1-2; 9 bases match TRBD1. The CDR3 runs 15 residues. Germline trimming cut 2 bases from V and 6 bases from J; bases unmatched to any gene: 7. Looked up from germline, CDR1 is SGHDN and CDR2 is FVKESK. The chain's CDR3 is CASSQNPGQGNGYTF. In DNA, the CDR3 is TGTGCCAGCAGCCAAAACCCTGGACAGGGGAATGGCTACACCTTC.

The chain uses TRBV27 and TRBJ2-3, with D perhaps TRBD2 (6 bases). Trimming left V 3 bases short and J 0 bases short, with 19 bases between. The CDR3 is 18 residues long. CDR1 and CDR2 from the germline V gene are MNHEY and SMNVEV (reference sequence). The CDR3 DNA follows: TGTGCCAGCAGTTTGTTCCCCAGGCGGGGTATTAGCACAGATACGCAGTATTTT. The encoded protein is CASSLFPRRGISTDTQYF.

The V gene is TRBV2, the J gene TRBJ2-5, with TRBD2 identical over 7 bases. Germline-derived CDR1 and CDR2 are SNHLY and FYNNEI. This CDR3 has 12 amino acids. The junction had 0 bases not matched to a gene; V was cut back by 8 bases and J by 0 bases. This chain's CDR3 is CASGTNQETQYF. In DNA form, the CDR3 reads TGTGCCAGCGGGACTAACCAAGAGACCCAGTACTTC. Complete variable domain (other parts from reference TRBV2 and TRBJ2-5): EPEVTQTPSHQVTQMGQEVILRCVPISNHLYFYWYRQILGQKVEFLVSFYNNEISEKSEIFDDQFSVERPDGSNFTLKIRSTKLEDSAMYFCASGTNQETQYFGPGTRLLVL.